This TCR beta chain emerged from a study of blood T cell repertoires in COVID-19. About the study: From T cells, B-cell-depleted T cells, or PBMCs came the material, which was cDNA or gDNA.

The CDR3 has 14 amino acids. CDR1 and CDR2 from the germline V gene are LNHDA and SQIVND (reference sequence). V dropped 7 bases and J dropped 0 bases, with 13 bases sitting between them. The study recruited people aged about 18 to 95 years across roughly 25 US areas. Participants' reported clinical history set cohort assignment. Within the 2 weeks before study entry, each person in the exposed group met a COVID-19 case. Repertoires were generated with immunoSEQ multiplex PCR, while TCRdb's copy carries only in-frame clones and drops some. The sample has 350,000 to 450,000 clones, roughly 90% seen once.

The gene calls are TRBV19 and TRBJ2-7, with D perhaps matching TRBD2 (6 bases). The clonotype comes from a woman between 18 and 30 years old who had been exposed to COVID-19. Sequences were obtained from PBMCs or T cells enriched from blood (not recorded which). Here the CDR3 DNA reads TGTGCCAGTAATCCGGGACTCGCCTCCTACGAGCAGTACTTC. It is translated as CASNPGLASYEQYF.